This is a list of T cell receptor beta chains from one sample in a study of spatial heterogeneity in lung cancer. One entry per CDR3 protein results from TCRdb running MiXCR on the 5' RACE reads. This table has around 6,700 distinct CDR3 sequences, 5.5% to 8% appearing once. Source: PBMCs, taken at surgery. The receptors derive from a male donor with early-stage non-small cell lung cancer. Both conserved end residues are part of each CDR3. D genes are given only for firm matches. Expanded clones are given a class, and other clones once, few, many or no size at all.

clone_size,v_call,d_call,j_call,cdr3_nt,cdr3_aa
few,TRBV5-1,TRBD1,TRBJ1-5,TGCGCCAGCAGCGGGACAGGGGATCAGCCCCAGCATTTT,CASSGTGDQPQHF
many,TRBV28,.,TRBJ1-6,TGTGCCAGCAGTCTCAGGTATTCACCCCTCCACTTT,CASSLRYSPLHF
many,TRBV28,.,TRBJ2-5,TGTGCCAGCAGTTTCAATCAAGAGACCCAGTACTTC,CASSFNQETQYF
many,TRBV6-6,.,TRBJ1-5,TGTGCCAGCAGTTACTCGAGAGGAGCGAGCAATCAGCCCCAGCATTTT,CASSYSRGASNQPQHF
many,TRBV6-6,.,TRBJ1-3,TGTGCCAGCAGCGTAGGCGGCTCTGGAAACACCATATATTTT,CASSVGGSGNTIYF
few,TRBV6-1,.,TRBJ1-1,TGTGCCAGCCACCCCCTGGGTTTGAACACTGAAGCTTTCTTT,CASHPLGLNTEAFF
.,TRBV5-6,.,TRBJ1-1,TGTGCCAGCAAGTGGGCGAACACTGAAGCTTTCTTT,CASKWANTEAFF
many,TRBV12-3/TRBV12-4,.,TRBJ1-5,TGTGCCAGCAGCTCGGGAGGAGTGAAGCCCCAGCATTTT,CASSSGGVKPQHF
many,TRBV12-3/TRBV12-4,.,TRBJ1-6,TGTGCCAGCAGTTTTAAATCGAATTCACCCCTCCACTTT,CASSFKSNSPLHF
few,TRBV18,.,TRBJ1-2,TGTGCCAGCTCACCAGCGACGGGCTATGGCTACACCTTC,CASSPATGYGYTF
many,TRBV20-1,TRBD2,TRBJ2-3,TGCAGTGCTAGATATCTAGCGGGAGGGCAAAGCACAGATACGCAGTATTTT,CSARYLAGGQSTDTQYF
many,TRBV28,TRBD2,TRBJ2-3,TGTGCCAGCAGCCAGCGGGGGGCCGGGGGAGATACGCAGTATTTT,CASSQRGAGGDTQYF